What follows are 30 T cell receptor beta chains derived from one specimen sequenced in a study of blood T cell repertoires in COVID-19. This table comes from immunoSEQ multiplex PCR, and its TCRdb copy is limited to in-frame clones, with some not included. The repertoire has over 130,000 clones, 70% to 80% of them found once; the top ten carry 9%. The sequenced sample was peripheral blood. The receptors shown here come from a woman aged 45-59 years with active or convalescent COVID-19.

The rearrangement uses TRBV28 and TRBJ1-5; a weak D match, TRBD1 (5 bases). The CDR3 loop spans 11 amino acids. Germline V lookup: CDR1 MDHEN, CDR2 SYDVKM. Trimming left V 8 bases short and J 11 bases short, with 13 bases between. The CDR3 loop is CASGSGQSQHF. The CDR3 DNA is TGTGCCAGCGGCTCAGGGCAGTCCCAGCATTTT.

This chain joins TRBV29-1 and TRBJ1-2, with a possible D match to TRBD1 (6 bases). CDR3 size: 13 residues. Germline lookup yields CDR1 SQVTM and CDR2 ANQGSEA. Between the trimmed V and J ends, which lost 1 base and 4 bases, there was a span of 10 bases. The CDR3 region is CSVEVQGPYGYTF. The DNA of the CDR3 is TGCAGCGTTGAAGTGCAGGGGCCCTATGGCTACACCTTC.

J is TRBJ1-1 and V is TRBV18; weak D call: TRBD1 (6 bases). The CDR3 has 13 residues. V was trimmed by 4 bases and J by 7 bases, leaving 13 bases between them. Germline CDR1 and CDR2: KGHSH and LQKENI. DNA for the CDR3: TGTGCCAGCTCACGATGGCAGGGGTTTGAAGCTTTCTTT. This codes for CASSRWQGFEAFF.

V is TRBV6-5 and J is TRBJ2-7; a weak D match, TRBD2 (6 bases). The CDR3 covers 15 residues. The V and J ends lost 0 bases and 6 bases respectively, with 15 bases between them. The germline gives CDR1 MNHEY, CDR2 SVGAGI. The CDR3 sequence is CASSYSRRGWGEQYF. CDR3 coding DNA: TGTGCCAGCAGTTACTCGAGGCGGGGTTGGGGCGAGCAGTACTTC.

The chain recombines TRBV30 with TRBJ2-1; tentatively, D is TRBD2 (5 bases). V was clipped by 3 bases and J by 4 bases, with 10 bases between them. Germline lookup yields CDR1 GTSNPN and CDR2 SVGIG (reference sequence). The length of the CDR3 is 13 residues. Here the CDR3 DNA reads TGTGCCTGGAGACTGGACTTATACAATGAGCAGTTCTTC. Translation: CAWRLDLYNEQFF.

This clone was recorded at least ten times. This chain uses TRBV6-2 or TRBV6-3 with TRBJ2-5; tentative D call: TRBD1 (6 bases). Germline assignment: CDR1 MNHEY and CDR2 SVGEGT. Trimming cost V 8 bases and J 5 bases, with 18 bases left between them. The CDR3 length is 14 residues. The CDR3 coding sequence is TGTGCCAGCGGCCTCCCAGGGGCTGGCGAGACCCAGTACTTC. Protein sequence: CASGLPGAGETQYF.

The chain couples TRBV3-1 (or the pseudogene TRBV3-2) to TRBJ1-1; D is unresolved. The CDR3 runs 15 residues. V dropped 5 bases and J dropped 1 base, with 14 bases sitting between them. In germline, CDR1 is LGHDT, CDR2 YNNKEL (reference sequence). In DNA, the CDR3 is TGTGCCAGCAGCGCCGGGGTACAGAAGAACACTGAAGCTTTCTTT. Its translation is CASSAGVQKNTEAFF.

In this sample, this clone turned up once. The chain has TRBV10-2 and TRBJ2-1, with 11 nucleotides matching TRBD2. This CDR3 has 15 amino acids. V shed 6 bases and J 8 bases; nucleotides not matched to a gene: 9. CDR1 is WSHSY, CDR2 SAAADI, per germline. The CDR3 reads CASRIAGGPRDEQFF. Here the CDR3 DNA reads TGCGCCAGCAGGATAGCGGGAGGGCCTCGGGATGAGCAGTTCTTC.

The chain links TRBV19 to TRBJ1-1, with 7 bases identical to TRBD1. The junction had 7 bases not matched to a gene; V was cut back by 5 bases and J by 7 bases. The CDR3 spans 13 residues. Germline V lookup: CDR1 LNHDA, CDR2 SQIVND (reference sequence). CDR3 sequence: CASSPPGQNEAFF. The DNA of the CDR3 is TGTGCCAGTAGTCCCCCGGGACAGAATGAAGCTTTCTTT. The full variable domain, its missing parts supplied by reference TRBV19 and TRBJ1-1, is DGGITQSPKYLFRKEGQNVTLSCEQNLNHDAMYWYRQDPGQGLRLIYYSQIVNDFQKGDIAEGYSVSREKKESFPLTVTSAQKNPTAFYLCASSPPGQNEAFFGQGTRLTVV.

The genes are TRBV27 and TRBJ2-2; 7 bases match TRBD1. Germline trimming cut 4 bases from V and 0 bases from J; bases unmatched to any gene: 5. In germline, CDR1 is MNHEY, CDR2 SMNVEV (reference sequence). The CDR3 is made up of 16 amino acids. CDR3: CASSSFDRANTGELFF. CDR3 nucleotides: TGTGCCAGCAGTTCTTTCGACAGGGCGAACACCGGGGAGCTGTTTTTT.

The rearrangement links TRBV5-4 to TRBJ2-3; 9 bases are shared with TRBD2. CDR3 length: 15 amino acids. J lost 4 bases, V lost 0 bases, and 3 bases had no gene match. Germline loops: CDR1 SGHNT, CDR2 YYREEE (reference sequence). In nucleotides, the CDR3 is TGTGCCAGCAGCTTGGATAGCGGGAGAGCAGATACGCAGTATTTT. This sequence encodes CASSLDSGRADTQYF.

The chain recombines TRBV4-2 with TRBJ2-4; 7 bases are a match to TRBD2. V lost 1 base to trimming and J lost 0 bases; unmatched junction nucleotides: 9. Germline CDR1 and CDR2: LGHNA and YNFKEQ. The CDR3 is 18 amino acids. The CDR3 DNA follows: TGTGCCAGCAGCCAAGTATTCGCGGGGGACCTAGCCAAAAACATTCAGTACTTC. Its translation: CASSQVFAGDLAKNIQYF.

Concerning this clone: Relative to the germline gene, one junction end is altered; a read error may explain this. The chain is built from TRBV7-2 and TRBJ2-1; 7 bases align to TRBD1. Germline CDR1 reads SGHTA; CDR2 reads FQGNSA. The CDR3 sequence is 13 residues long. Here the CDR3 reads CASSSFQGEKRIF. The DNA of the CDR3 is TGTGCCAGCAGCTCATTCCAGGGGGAAAAACGGATCTTC. Variable domain in full (rest from reference TRBV7-2 and TRBJ2-1): GAGVSQSPSNKVTEKGKDVELRCDPISGHTALYWYRQSLGQGLEFLIYFQGNSAPDKSGLPSDRFSAERTGGSVSTLTIQRTQQEDSAVYLCASSSFQGEKRIFGPGTRLTVL.

The count of this clone is one. DNA for the CDR3: TGTGCCAGCTCGCCGAGCAGGGGGTCCTACGAGCAGTACTTC. Its translation is CASSPSRGSYEQYF. This chain joins TRBV18 and TRBJ2-7; 7 bases line up with TRBD1. This CDR3 is 14 amino acids long. The germline V gene has CDR1 KGHSH and CDR2 LQKENI. The junction had 6 bases not matched to a gene; V was cut back by 6 bases and J by 1 base.

The chain carries TRBV9 and TRBJ1-1, with D possibly TRBD1 on 5 matching bases. The CDR3 has 16 amino acids. The germline CDR1 and CDR2 sequences are SGDLS and YYNGEE. V was clipped by 0 bases and J by 1 base, with 13 bases between them. The CDR3 is CASSVGTGPPNTEAFF. The DNA of the CDR3 is TGTGCCAGCAGCGTAGGCACAGGCCCCCCGAACACTGAAGCTTTCTTT.

This chain joins TRBV6-5 and TRBJ2-2; D remains ambiguous. V gave up 8 bases and J gave up 5 bases, with 12 bases separating them. The CDR3 totals 13 residues. The V gene's germline CDR1 is MNHEY and CDR2 SVGAGI. The CDR3 loop is CASYGGNTGELFF. Here the CDR3 DNA reads TGTGCCAGCTATGGCGGTAATACCGGGGAGCTGTTTTTT.

The chain links TRBV30 to TRBJ1-2; 11 nucleotides line up with TRBD1. Germline V gene sequence: CDR1 GTSNPN, CDR2 SVGIG (reference sequence). CDR3 length: 15 amino acids. The J segment lost 5 bases and the V segment lost 7 bases, leaving 12 bases of the junction unmatched. The CDR3, as DNA: TGTGCCTTGCTACCCACCGGGACAGGGGGTTATGGCTACACCTTC. As protein: CALLPTGTGGYGYTF.

This clone was observed a handful of times. V usage is TRBV27 and J usage is TRBJ2-7; D is undetermined. The CDR3 contains 15 residues. Trimming stripped 3 bases from V and 0 bases from J, with 12 bases between. Germline CDR1 is MNHEY and CDR2 is SMNVEV (reference sequence). The CDR3 DNA sequence: TGTGCCAGCAGTTTCATTAAACACATCTCCTACGAGCAGTACTTC. It encodes CASSFIKHISYEQYF.

The genes are TRBV30 and TRBJ1-2; the D is unclear. This CDR3 spans 14 amino acids. Germline V gene sequence: CDR1 GTSNPN, CDR2 SVGIG (reference sequence). Trimming shortened V by 0 bases and J by 0 bases, and 8 bases separated the two germline ends. CDR3 protein: CAWSVPGANYGYTF. The CDR3 DNA is TGTGCCTGGAGTGTGCCCGGAGCTAACTATGGCTACACCTTC.

This clone showed up just a few times. The rearrangement links TRBV4-2 to TRBJ2-5; 11 nucleotides agree with TRBD1. This CDR3 has 17 residues. Germline V lookup: CDR1 LGHNA, CDR2 YNFKEQ. The V gene end was trimmed by 0 bases and the J gene end by 4 bases; junction bases not matched to a gene: 7. CDR3 nucleotides: TGTGCCAGCAGCCAAGAGTATCGGACAGGGGGCGGAGAGACCCAGTACTTC. Translated: CASSQEYRTGGGETQYF.

This clone was counted between two and nine times. The V gene is TRBV19, the J gene TRBJ1-1; D not resolved. CDR1 and CDR2 from the germline V gene are LNHDA and SQIVND (reference sequence). Trimming pared 5 bases from V and 2 bases from J, leaving 9 bases between. The CDR3 has 13 residues. Here the CDR3 reads CASSFQANTEAFF. CDR3 coding DNA: TGTGCCAGTAGTTTTCAGGCCAACACTGAAGCTTTCTTT.

The rearrangement joins TRBV2 to TRBJ1-4, with 10 bases matching TRBD1. The CDR3 contains 13 residues. Germline V lookup: CDR1 SNHLY, CDR2 FYNNEI. V dropped 8 bases and J dropped 8; count of bases not matched to a gene: 5. CDR3 sequence: CASDRDRGEKLFF. The DNA for the CDR3 is TGTGCCAGCGACCGGGACAGGGGAGAAAAACTGTTTTTT.

V usage is TRBV2 and J usage is TRBJ1-2; TRBD1 might be the D (5 bases). The CDR3 extends over 15 amino acids. Trimming removed 4 bases from V and 5 bases from J, with 17 bases in between. The germline gives CDR1 SNHLY, CDR2 FYNNEI. The CDR3 bases are TGTGCCAGCAGTGTTCAGGGCAGGGAGGGGTATGGCTACACCTTC. As protein: CASSVQGREGYGYTF.

This sequence joins TRBV29-1 and TRBJ2-1; TRBD1 matches 8 bases. J gave up 7 bases and V 6 bases, and 8 bases lay outside the gene matches. The CDR3 runs 13 residues. Germline V gives CDR1 SQVTM, CDR2 ANQGSEA. Written as DNA, the CDR3 is TGCAGCGTCAGGACAGGGTATGAAAATGAGCAGTTCTTC. Translating gives CSVRTGYENEQFF.

This clone was detected once. This chain uses TRBV12-3 or TRBV12-4 with TRBJ1-1; D is ambiguous. This CDR3 has 11 residues. V was cut by 5 bases and J by 5 bases, with 6 bases left in between. CDR3 protein: CASSLSTEAFF. In nucleotides, the CDR3 is TGTGCCAGCAGTCTCAGTACTGAAGCTTTCTTT.

This clone was seen once. The chain combines TRBV7-2 with TRBJ2-2; maybe TRBD2 (5 bases). Germline CDR1 is SGHTA and CDR2 is FQGNSA. The CDR3 contains 14 residues. V was clipped by 3 bases and J by 0 bases, with 5 bases between them. In DNA, the CDR3 is TGTGCCAGCAGCTTGGGAGCGAACACCGGGGAGCTGTTTTTT. It encodes CASSLGANTGELFF.

The V gene is TRBV7-2, the J gene TRBJ1-5, with D tentatively TRBD1 (5 bases). V gave up 2 bases and J gave up 5 bases, with 13 bases separating them. Germline-derived CDR1 and CDR2 are SGHTA and FQGNSA. The CDR3 loop spans 15 amino acids. CDR3 nucleotide sequence: TGTGCCAGCAGCTTAATCTCCCAGGGCCATCAGCCCCAGCATTTT. It translates to CASSLISQGHQPQHF. The entire variable domain, with the rest obtained from reference TRBV7-2 and TRBJ1-5, is as follows: GAGVSQSPSNKVTEKGKDVELRCDPISGHTALYWYRQSLGQGLEFLIYFQGNSAPDKSGLPSDRFSAERTGGSVSTLTIQRTQQEDSAVYLCASSLISQGHQPQHFGDGTRLSIL.

Note on this clone: Within the sample, other DNA sequences also encode this same CDR3. The chain couples TRBV9 to TRBJ1-1, with D hard to call. This CDR3 contains 13 residues. V lost 2 bases, J lost 3 bases, and 8 bases lay in between. Germline CDR1 is SGDLS and CDR2 is YYNGEE. Written as DNA, the CDR3 is TGTGCCAGCAGCGTGAGATCGGACACTGAAGCTTTCTTT. It yields the protein CASSVRSDTEAFF.

The V gene is TRBV5-6, the J gene TRBJ1-4; weak D call: TRBD1 (6 bases). Trimming cost V 1 base and J 7 bases, with 14 bases left between them. Germline V gene lookup returns CDR1 SGHDT and CDR2 YYEEEE. The CDR3 has 15 residues. The CDR3 spells CASSLFQGMGEKLFF. The DNA for the CDR3 is TGTGCCAGCAGCTTGTTCCAGGGGATGGGTGAAAAACTGTTTTTT.

Only one count was recorded for this clone. V and J are TRBV6-2 or TRBV6-3 and TRBJ2-1, with 8 positions matching TRBD1. The CDR3 is 12 residues long. V shed 5 bases, J shed 7 bases, and the junction held 1 base outside the gene matches. Germline V lookup: CDR1 MNHEY, CDR2 SVGEGT. CDR3 loop: CASSRQGNEQFF. In DNA form, the CDR3 reads TGTGCCAGCAGTAGACAGGGGAATGAGCAGTTCTTC.